This entry lists 26 T cell receptor beta chains sequenced from one sample in a study of T cell responses to AZD1222 COVID-19 vaccine (dated by TCRdb to about 2021). The label giving this sample's time point can be read as: baseline before first vaccination. The method behind the library was the immunoSEQ multiplex PCR assay. In TCRdb, the immuneACCESS table is reduced to in-frame sequences with V and J assigned. These tables do not hold every clone; where another copy was compared, an unresolved V gene accounts for under half, and the others remain unexplained. For this sample there are 150,000 to 200,000 clones; almost 95% appear just once. Roughly 10% of the sample lies in the top ten. Here the sequenced sample was peripheral blood, taken on day 0 of AZD1222 vaccination. The receptors come from an adult in good health.

The chain is built from TRBV19 and TRBJ2-2; 8 bases are shared with TRBD1. After removal of 6 bases from V and 8 bases from J, the junction contained 11 bases not matched to a gene. This CDR3 spans 15 amino acids. Germline V CDR1 and CDR2: LNHDA, SQIVND (reference sequence). CDR3 DNA sequence: TGTGCCAGTAGCCGGACAGGGTCGGGCCCAGGGGAGCTGTTTTTT. This translates into CASSRTGSGPGELFF.

The V gene is TRBV7-2, the J gene TRBJ2-7; the match to TRBD2 covers 7 bases. V shed 5 bases and J 0 bases; nucleotides not matched to a gene: 4. This CDR3 region has 14 residues. Germline assignment: CDR1 SGHTA and CDR2 FQGNSA. CDR3 nucleotides: TGTGCCAGCAGCGCTAGCGGAAGCTCCTACGAGCAGTACTTC. This translates into CASSASGSSYEQYF.

The J gene is TRBJ1-1, the V gene TRBV19; weak D call: TRBD1 (5 bases). V was trimmed by 6 bases and J by 11 bases, leaving 13 bases between them. The CDR3 is 11 amino acids. CDR1 and CDR2 (germline): LNHDA, SQIVND (reference sequence). The CDR3 is CASSGRGLAFF. CDR3 DNA: TGTGCCAGTAGCGGGCGGGGGTTGGCTTTCTTT.

The chain combines TRBV6-5 with TRBJ1-1; D not certain. From germline, CDR1 is MNHEY and CDR2 SVGAGI. Trimming left V 2 bases short and J 2 bases short, with 6 bases between. The CDR3 is 13 amino acids. The CDR3 sequence: CASSYAGNTEAFF. The DNA for the CDR3 is TGTGCCAGCAGTTACGCGGGTAACACTGAAGCTTTCTTT.

V usage is TRBV20-1 and J usage is TRBJ2-7; D not resolved. V was shortened by 2 bases and J by 8 bases, with 7 bases between the two germline ends. The CDR3 contains 10 residues. Germline values: CDR1 DFQATT, CDR2 SNEGSKA (reference sequence). CDR3 coding DNA: TGCAGTGCTAGACATACCCAGCAGTACTTC. Encoded protein: CSARHTQQYF.

This clone has a handful of counts. This sequence joins TRBV30 and TRBJ1-1, with D unresolved. This CDR3 is 10 amino acids long. CDR1 is GTSNPN, CDR2 SVGIG, per germline (reference sequence). V lost 4 bases and J 5 bases, leaving 5 bases between the germline ends. The CDR3 sequence is CAWTRTEAFF. The CDR3 DNA is TGTGCCTGGACTCGGACTGAAGCTTTCTTT.

The chain joins TRBV24-1 to TRBJ1-5; tentatively, D is TRBD1 (5 bases). CDR3 length: 13 residues. The V end was cut by 2 bases, the J end by 7 bases, with 8 bases between. The germline CDR1 and CDR2 sequences are KGHDR and SFDVKD. DNA of the CDR3: TGTGCCACCAGTGATTGGGGGGGACAGCCCCAGCATTTT. This translates into CATSDWGGQPQHF.

The chain combines TRBV20-1 with TRBJ2-5; a weak D match, TRBD1 (6 bases). The CDR3 totals 13 residues. The germline V gene encodes CDR1 DFQATT and CDR2 SNEGSKA (reference sequence). V was clipped by 3 bases and J by 1 base, with 9 bases between them. The CDR3 sequence is CSASWTVQETQYF. The DNA for the CDR3 is TGCAGTGCTAGTTGGACAGTCCAAGAGACCCAGTACTTC.

The chain has TRBV7-8 and TRBJ1-2, with D possibly being TRBD1 (5 bases). Germline lookup yields CDR1 SGHVS and CDR2 FQNEAQ. This CDR3 spans 14 amino acids. Trimming shortened V by 5 bases and J by 4 bases, and 14 bases separated the two germline ends. CDR3 sequence (DNA): TGTGCCAGCAGCCCTCCGGGGCGCGTCTATGGCTACACCTTC. This translates into CASSPPGRVYGYTF. The full variable domain, its missing parts supplied by reference TRBV7-8 and TRBJ1-2, is GAGVSQSPRYKVAKRGQDVALRCDPISGHVSLFWYQQALGQGPEFLTYFQNEAQLDKSGLPSDRFFAERPEGSVSTLKIQRTQQEDSAVYLCASSPPGRVYGYTFGSGTRLTVV.

The chain combines TRBV6-5 with TRBJ2-7, with 11 bases matching TRBD2. This CDR3 region has 15 residues. Germline CDR1 reads MNHEY; CDR2 reads SVGAGI. Losses at the gene ends were 6 bases for V and 2 bases for J; bases not matched to a gene: 6. Written as DNA, the CDR3 is TGTGCCAGCAGACTACTAGCGGGAGAGACCTACGAGCAGTACTTC. Residues: CASRLLAGETYEQYF.

V is TRBV3-1 (or the pseudogene TRBV3-2) and J is TRBJ2-7; D may match TRBD1 or TRBD2 (6 bases each). Germline V gene lookup returns CDR1 LGHDT and CDR2 YNNKEL (reference sequence). Trimming removed 1 base from V and 3 bases from J, with 19 bases in between. The CDR3 totals 17 residues. The CDR3 nucleotides read TGTGCCAGCAGCCAAGCGGGGCGGGGACAACTAATCTACGAGCAGTACTTC. Protein sequence: CASSQAGRGQLIYEQYF.

The chain employs TRBV5-1 and TRBJ2-2, with D hard to call. Germline-derived CDR1 and CDR2 are SGHRS and YFSETQ. This CDR3 comprises 14 residues. The V and J ends lost 0 bases and 4 bases respectively, with 7 bases between them. Here the CDR3 reads CASSLVLSTGELFF. The CDR3 DNA reads TGCGCCAGCAGCTTGGTGTTGTCCACCGGGGAGCTGTTTTTT.

Comments on this clone: A read error may produce the germline difference seen at one junction end. The chain combines TRBV2 with TRBJ2-7; 7 positions match TRBD1. This CDR3 is built from 13 residues. Germline CDR1 SNHLY, CDR2 FYNNEI. CDR3: CASREDRAYEQYF. The CDR3 DNA is TGTGCCAGCAGGGAAGACAGGGCCTACGAGCAGTACTTC.

The chain employs TRBV7-6 and TRBJ1-1, with D possibly TRBD1 on 6 matching bases. Between the trimmed V and J ends, which lost 6 bases and 2 bases, there was a span of 10 bases. CDR3 length: 13 amino acids. Germline V lookup: CDR1 SGHVS, CDR2 FNYEAQ. CDR3 DNA: TGTGCCAGCAGAGCGGACAGCAACACTGAAGCTTTCTTT. This encodes CASRADSNTEAFF.

The genes are TRBV6-5 and TRBJ2-7, with 9 nucleotides matching TRBD1. Germline CDR1 reads MNHEY; CDR2 reads SVGAGI. The CDR3 has 15 residues. Trimming took 2 bases from V and 2 from J; bases not matched to a gene: 4. The CDR3 loop reads CASSYRQGGTYEQYF. DNA of the CDR3: TGTGCCAGCAGTTACCGACAGGGGGGAACCTACGAGCAGTACTTC.

The rearrangement joins TRBV6-5 to TRBJ2-1, with 13 bases aligning to TRBD2. The CDR3 loop spans 15 amino acids. V lost 8 bases, J lost 7 bases, and 8 bases stayed unmatched. Germline CDR1 reads MNHEY; CDR2 reads SVGAGI. The CDR3 DNA follows: TGTGCCAGCTCTCTACTAGCGGGAGGGAAAAATGAGCAGTTCTTC. It encodes CASSLLAGGKNEQFF.

The V call is TRBV7-9, the J call TRBJ2-7; D remains unclear. Between the trimmed V and J ends, which lost 4 bases and 2 bases, there was a span of 18 bases. CDR1 SEHNR and CDR2 FQNEAQ come from the germline V gene (reference sequence). The CDR3 contains 16 residues. CDR3 loop: CASSSFSERRPYEQYF. The CDR3, as DNA: TGTGCCAGCAGCTCTTTCTCGGAGCGCCGACCCTACGAGCAGTACTTC.

The chain uses TRBV24-1 and TRBJ2-7, with D uncertain. The CDR3 consists of 13 residues. Per the germline V gene, CDR1 is KGHDR and CDR2 is SFDVKD. With 4 bases removed from V and 3 bases from J, the gap between germline ends came to 9 bases. Written as DNA, the CDR3 is TGTGCCACCAGTGAGGGCAGAGACTACGAGCAGTACTTC. This gives the protein CATSEGRDYEQYF.

The rearrangement links TRBV3-1 (or the pseudogene TRBV3-2) to TRBJ1-2, with D perhaps TRBD1 (5 bases). This CDR3 region has 16 residues. V dropped 1 base and J dropped 7 bases, with 19 bases sitting between them. Germline V gene sequence: CDR1 LGHDT, CDR2 YNNKEL (reference sequence). The CDR3 spells CASSQGPPGSGGGYTF. CDR3 sequence (DNA): TGTGCCAGCAGCCAAGGGCCTCCAGGGAGTGGCGGTGGCTACACCTTC.

The chain carries TRBV14 and TRBJ1-2; 9 bases map to TRBD1. Unmatched junction bases numbered 10, after V lost 4 bases and J lost 7 bases. From germline, CDR1 is SGHDN and CDR2 FVKESK. The CDR3 has 15 amino acids. For the CDR3, the DNA is TGTGCCAGCAGCCGGGGACAGGGATACTTTGGTGGCTACACCTTC. Encoded protein: CASSRGQGYFGGYTF.

The rearrangement links TRBV11-2 to TRBJ2-2; 9 nucleotides agree with TRBD1. CDR3 size: 16 residues. Germline CDR1 is SGHAT and CDR2 is FQNNGV. After removal of 0 bases from V and 5 bases from J, the junction contained 4 bases not matched to a gene. The CDR3 sequence: CASSLDLDRGTGELFF. In DNA, the CDR3 is TGTGCCAGCAGCTTAGATCTGGACAGGGGAACCGGGGAGCTGTTTTTT.

J is TRBJ1-5 and V is TRBV6-5, with D unresolved. The germline CDR1 and CDR2 sequences are MNHEY and SVGAGI. The CDR3 loop spans 14 amino acids. The V end was cut by 2 bases, the J end by 9 bases, with 14 bases between. CDR3 sequence reads: CASSYTGTRGPQHF. CDR3 coding DNA: TGTGCCAGCAGTTACACGGGAACCCGTGGGCCCCAGCATTTT.

V is TRBV2 and J is TRBJ1-4, with D maybe TRBD1 (5 bases). Germline-derived CDR1 and CDR2 are SNHLY and FYNNEI. The germline V and J ends were trimmed by 8 bases and 3 bases, with 13 bases remaining between them. This CDR3 has 14 amino acids. The CDR3 DNA is TGTGCCAGCGGGGGACGGGGGGCTAATGAAAAACTGTTTTTT. It specifies CASGGRGANEKLFF.

This clone was found once. The V gene is TRBV7-9, the J gene TRBJ2-1, with 11 bases fitting TRBD2. Trimming cost V 5 bases and J 3 bases; bases outside gene matches: 3. The CDR3 sequence is 15 residues long. Germline values: CDR1 SEHNR, CDR2 FQNEAQ (reference sequence). In DNA form, the CDR3 reads TGTGCCAGCAGCCATGGACTAGCGGGCTACAATGAGCAGTTCTTC. Translated, it gives CASSHGLAGYNEQFF.

The genes are TRBV7-6 and TRBJ1-6; maybe TRBD1 (6 bases). The CDR3 is 14 amino acids. The V gene's germline CDR1 is SGHVS and CDR2 FNYEAQ. V lost 4 bases to trimming and J lost 7 bases, with 11 bases between them. The CDR3 is CASSSTGGNSPLHF. The CDR3 DNA reads as TGTGCCAGCAGCTCGACAGGAGGAAATTCACCCCTCCACTTT.

This clone was observed once. The chain combines TRBV11-2 with TRBJ2-1; TRBD2 matches at 9 bases. V trimming: 3 bases; J trimming: 8 bases; junction bases outside the gene matches: 8. CDR1 and CDR2 from the germline V gene are SGHAT and FQNNGV. CDR3 length: 15 amino acids. As DNA, the CDR3 is TGTGCCAGCAGCTTGGGGGTAGCGGGAGAGTATGAGCAGTTCTTC. Translated, it gives CASSLGVAGEYEQFF.